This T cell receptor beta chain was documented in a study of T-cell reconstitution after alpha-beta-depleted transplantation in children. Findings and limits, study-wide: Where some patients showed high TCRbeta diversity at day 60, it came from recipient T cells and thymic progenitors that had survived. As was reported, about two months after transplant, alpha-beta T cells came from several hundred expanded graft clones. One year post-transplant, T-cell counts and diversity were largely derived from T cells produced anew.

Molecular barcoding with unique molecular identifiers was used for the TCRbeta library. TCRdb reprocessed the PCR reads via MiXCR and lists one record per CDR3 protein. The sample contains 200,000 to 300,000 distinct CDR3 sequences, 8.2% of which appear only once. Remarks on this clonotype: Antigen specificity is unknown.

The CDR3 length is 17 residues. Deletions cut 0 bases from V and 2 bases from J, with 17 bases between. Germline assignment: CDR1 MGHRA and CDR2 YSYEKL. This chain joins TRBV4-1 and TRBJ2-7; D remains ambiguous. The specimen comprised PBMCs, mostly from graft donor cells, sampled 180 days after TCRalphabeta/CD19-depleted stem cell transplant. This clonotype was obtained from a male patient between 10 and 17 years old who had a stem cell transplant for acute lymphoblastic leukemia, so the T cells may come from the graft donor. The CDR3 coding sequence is TGCGCCAGCAGCCAAGATCCCATCGGCAGGTTCCCCTACGAGCAGTACTTC. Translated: CASSQDPIGRFPYEQYF.